This T cell receptor beta chain came from a study of control samples from healthy donors and cancer patients. This CDR3 is built from 14 residues. Germline-derived CDR1 and CDR2 are MNHEY and SVGAGI. The trim removed 2 bases at V and 3 bases at J, leaving 1 base unmatched. Only in-frame clones appear in the TCRdb table, and some are missing; sequencing was by immunoSEQ multiplex PCR. This sample carries 150,000 to 160,000 clones, approximately 94% of them seen once, and the ten largest clones take 4.5% to 6%. V gene TRBV6-5 combines with J gene TRBJ2-1; 7 bases agree with TRBD2. Sequenced: blood. The receptor's source is a middle-aged man in good health. CDR3 in DNA: TGTGCCAGCAGTTACGCGGGGGACTACAATGAGCAGTTCTTC. As protein: CASSYAGDYNEQFF.